One sample yielded the 20 T cell receptor beta chains listed below, sequenced in a study of T cells after yellow fever vaccination. TCRdb independently ran MiXCR on the 5' RACE reads; one entry per CDR3 protein. The data show some 500,000 distinct CDR3 sequences, roughly 13% seen once. The sequences come from PBMCs, collected on the day of the yellow fever booster vaccination. The receptor set was obtained from a man aged 30 to 45 who received the YFV17D yellow fever vaccine.

The rearrangement joins TRBV27 to TRBJ2-4, with D unresolved. Per germline, CDR1 MNHEY and CDR2 SMNVEV (reference sequence). The V and J ends lost 11 bases and 7 bases respectively, with 18 bases between them. This CDR3 comprises 13 residues. CDR3 protein: CAADPFCVNIQYF. CDR3 nucleotide sequence: TGTGCCGCAGACCCCTTCTGTGTGAACATTCAGTACTTC.

J is TRBJ2-7 and V is TRBV2; possibly TRBD2 for D (6 bases). Germline assignment: CDR1 SNHLY and CDR2 FYNNEI. Trimming left V 1 base short and J 10 bases short, with 20 bases between. The CDR3 spans 15 residues. DNA for the CDR3: TGTGCCAGCAGTGAAGGGGGACTTCCCTTCTTCGCTCAGTACTTC. This sequence encodes CASSEGGLPFFAQYF.

This sequence joins TRBV24-1 and TRBJ2-5; no firm D call. The length of the CDR3 is 10 residues. The germline CDR1 and CDR2 sequences are KGHDR and SFDVKD. Trimming left V 12 bases short and J 7 bases short, with 11 bases between. CDR3 DNA: TGTGCCGTGACCCCGGGGACCCAGTACTTC. Its translation: CAVTPGTQYF.

This clonotype is medium-sized by share. Germline is not matched at one junction end, which may reflect a read error. This chain uses TRBV18 with TRBJ2-7; TRBD1 matches at 8 bases. The CDR3 totals 15 residues. Germline V gene data show CDR1 as KGHSH and CDR2 as LQKENI. The CDR3 loop reads CASSPQTGDHYEQYF. DNA of the CDR3: TGTGCCAGCTCCCCACAGACAGGGGACCACTACGAGCAGTACTTC.

The gene calls are TRBV7-2 and TRBJ2-7; 7 bases match TRBD2. The CDR3 has 17 amino acids. Trimming cost V 3 bases and J 0 bases; bases outside gene matches: 11. Germline V gives CDR1 SGHTA, CDR2 FQGNSA. CDR3 sequence (DNA): TGTGCCAGCAGCTTCAGCATAAGCGGGGCGAGCTCCTACGAGCAGTACTTC. Translation gives CASSFSISGASSYEQYF.

There are a few counts of this clonotype. V is TRBV2 and J is TRBJ2-7, with 7 bases aligning to TRBD2. CDR1 SNHLY and CDR2 FYNNEI come from the germline V gene. The trim removed 7 bases at V and 3 bases at J, leaving 6 bases unmatched. This CDR3 spans 13 amino acids. CDR3 sequence (DNA): TGTGCCAGCAATTTGGGACTATACTACGAGCAGTACTTC. Translating it yields CASNLGLYYEQYF.

This clonotype showed up just a few times. CDR3 protein: CASSYSSLRPQHF. The DNA for the CDR3 is TGTGCCAGCAGTTATTCCAGTCTGCGGCCCCAGCATTTT. V and J are TRBV6-5 and TRBJ1-5, with D unresolved. V dropped 3 bases and J dropped 9 bases, with 12 bases sitting between them. The CDR3 is made up of 13 amino acids. CDR1 MNHEY and CDR2 SVGAGI come from the germline V gene.

The gene calls are TRBV9 and TRBJ2-1; unclear D gene. Trimming cost V 0 bases and J 9 bases, with 16 bases left between them. Germline V gene data show CDR1 as SGDLS and CDR2 as YYNGEE. The CDR3 runs 15 residues. The CDR3 bases are TGTGCCAGCAGCGTAGCTGGTAGTAGGATGAGTGAGCAGTTCTTC. Its translation: CASSVAGSRMSEQFF. Full variable domain (missing parts from reference TRBV9 and TRBJ2-1): DSGVTQTPKHLITATGQRVTLRCSPRSGDLSVYWYQQSLDQGLQFLIQYYNGEERAKGNILERFSAQQFPDLHSELNLSSLELGDSALYFCASSVAGSRMSEQFFGPGTRLTVL.

The chain couples TRBV29-1 to TRBJ2-5; D may match TRBD1 or TRBD2 (5 bases each). In germline, CDR1 is SQVTM, CDR2 ANQGSEA. There are 13 residues in the CDR3. Trimming pared 3 bases from V and 5 bases from J, leaving 13 bases between. The chain's CDR3 is CSVDTRAGETQYF. CDR3 nucleotide sequence: TGCAGCGTTGATACTAGGGCAGGGGAGACCCAGTACTTC.

The V and J genes are TRBV6-5 and TRBJ2-5, with TRBD2 matching over 8 bases. Unmatched junction bases numbered 10, after V lost 3 bases and J lost 4 bases. The CDR3 has 16 amino acids. Germline CDR1 and CDR2: MNHEY and SVGAGI. The CDR3 region has the DNA TGTGCCAGCAGTTATCAGCGGGGGACCCCGGTAGAGACCCAGTACTTC. Residues: CASSYQRGTPVETQYF.

A word on this clonotype: Germline is not matched at one junction end, which may reflect a read error. The chain has TRBV20-1 and TRBJ2-2; 9 bases align to TRBD1. The CDR3 extends over 16 amino acids. In germline, CDR1 is DFQATT, CDR2 SNEGSKA (reference sequence). CDR3 region: CCARDRQGVNTGELFF. The CDR3 DNA reads TGCTGTGCTAGAGATCGACAGGGGGTGAACACCGGGGAGCTGTTTTTT.

This clonotype was seen a few times. J is TRBJ1-1 and V is TRBV5-1, with D possibly matching TRBD1 (5 bases). V was shortened by 0 bases and J by 6 bases, with 18 bases between the two germline ends. CDR1 and CDR2 (germline): SGHRS, YFSETQ. The CDR3 length is 16 residues. Here the CDR3 DNA reads TGCGCCAGCAGCTTGGAGTCTTGGGCCGGGGGTGCTGAAGCTTTCTTT. It specifies CASSLESWAGGAEAFF.

The chain links TRBV7-8 to TRBJ2-3, with 8 bases matching TRBD1. The CDR3 consists of 17 residues. Germline CDR1 SGHVS, CDR2 FQNEAQ. V was pared by 0 bases and J by 3 bases, with 8 bases of the junction left unmatched. The CDR3 here is CASSLALLTGVTDTQYF. CDR3 bases: TGTGCCAGCAGCTTAGCTCTCTTGACAGGGGTTACAGATACGCAGTATTTT.

This clonotype was picked up a small number of times. This chain links TRBV20-1 with TRBJ2-1; 11 positions match TRBD1. Germline CDR1 and CDR2: DFQATT and SNEGSKA (reference sequence). This CDR3 is built from 15 residues. With V trimmed by 6 bases and J by 6 bases, 10 bases remained unmatched. CDR3 sequence reads: CSALNPGTGGNEQFF. CDR3 sequence (DNA): TGCAGTGCCCTGAACCCCGGGACAGGGGGCAATGAGCAGTTCTTC.

In its sample, this clonotype was seen a few times. The gene calls are TRBV5-4 and TRBJ2-7; the D gene is possibly TRBD1 (5 bases). Trimming removed 1 base from V and 6 bases from J, with 5 bases in between. Germline V gene data show CDR1 as SGHNT and CDR2 as YYREEE (reference sequence). The CDR3 extends over 11 amino acids. CDR3 loop: CASSLTGEQYF. The CDR3, as DNA: TGTGCCAGCAGCTTGACAGGCGAGCAGTACTTC. The whole variable domain, remainder taken from reference TRBV5-4 and TRBJ2-7, is ETGVTQSPTHLIKTRGQQVTLRCSSQSGHNTVSWYQQALGQGPQFIFQYYREEENGRGNFPPRFSGLQFPNYSSELNVNALELDDSALYLCASSLTGEQYFGPGTRLTVT.

Notes on this clonotype: An end of the junction differs from the germline gene, which may be a read error. This rearrangement joins TRBV5-1 to TRBJ2-2; D is unresolved. The CDR3 is made up of 16 amino acids. Looked up from germline, CDR1 is SGHRS and CDR2 is YFSETQ. The DNA of the CDR3 is TGCGCCAGCAGCTTGGAACCGCGAACGAATACCGGGGAGCTGTTTTTT. The encoded protein is CASSLEPRTNTGELFF.

The rearrangement joins TRBV20-1 to TRBJ2-3; maybe TRBD1 (6 bases). V was trimmed by 6 bases and J by 3 bases, leaving 13 bases between them. The CDR3 is 13 amino acids. The V gene's germline CDR1 is DFQATT and CDR2 SNEGSKA (reference sequence). The CDR3 bases are TGCAGTGCGGACAGAAGTTGGACAGATACGCAGTATTTT. This translates into CSADRSWTDTQYF.

Here the CDR3 DNA reads TGTGCCAGCTCACCGACCGAGACCGGGGAGCTGTTTTTT. It encodes CASSPTETGELFF. The J gene is TRBJ2-2, the V gene TRBV18; D not certain. Germline CDR1 and CDR2: KGHSH and LQKENI. This CDR3 spans 13 amino acids. The V and J ends lost 3 bases and 5 bases respectively, with 7 bases between them.

In this sample, this clonotype turned up a few times. The chain couples TRBV5-8 to TRBJ2-1, with TRBD1 matching 8 bases. Trimming removed 3 bases from V and 2 bases from J; junction bases left unmatched: 7. The CDR3 spans 16 residues. Per germline, CDR1 SGHTS and CDR2 YDEGEE. CDR3 in amino acids: CASSSFLDRAYNEQFF. CDR3 sequence (DNA): TGTGCCAGCAGCTCCTTCCTGGACAGGGCCTACAATGAGCAGTTCTTC.

The chain combines TRBV5-6 with TRBJ2-5, with 11 positions matching TRBD2. The CDR3 spans 18 residues. CDR1 SGHDT and CDR2 YYEEEE come from the germline V gene. Germline trimming cut 3 bases from V and 7 bases from J; bases unmatched to any gene: 17. DNA for the CDR3: TGTGCCAGCAGCTCGCCCCGGACTAGCGGGCCCAGGGCGAGGACCCAGTACTTC. Its protein is CASSSPRTSGPRARTQYF. The whole variable domain, remainder taken from reference TRBV5-6 and TRBJ2-5, is DAGVTQSPTHLIKTRGQQVTLRCSPKSGHDTVSWYQQALGQGPQFIFQYYEEEERQRGNFPDRFSGHQFPNYSSELNVNALLLGDSALYLCASSSPRTSGPRARTQYFGPGTRLLVL.